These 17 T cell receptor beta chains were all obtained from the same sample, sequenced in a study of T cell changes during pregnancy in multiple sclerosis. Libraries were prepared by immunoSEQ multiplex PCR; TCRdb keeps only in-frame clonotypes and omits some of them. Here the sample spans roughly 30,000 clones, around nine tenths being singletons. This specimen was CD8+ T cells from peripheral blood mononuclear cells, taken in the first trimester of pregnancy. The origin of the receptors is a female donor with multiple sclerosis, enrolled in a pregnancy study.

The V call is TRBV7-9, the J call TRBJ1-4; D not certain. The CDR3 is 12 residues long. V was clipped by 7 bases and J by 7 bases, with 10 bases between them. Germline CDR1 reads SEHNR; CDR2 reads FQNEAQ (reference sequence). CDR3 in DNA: TGTGCCAGCAAAGCGGGAGGTGAAAAACTGTTTTTT. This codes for CASKAGGEKLFF.

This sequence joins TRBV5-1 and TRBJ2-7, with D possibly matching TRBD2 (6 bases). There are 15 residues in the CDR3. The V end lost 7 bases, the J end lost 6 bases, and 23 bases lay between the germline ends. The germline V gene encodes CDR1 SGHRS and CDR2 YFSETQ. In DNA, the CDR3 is TGCGCCAGCCGACCTACCCCCGCGGGGTTCCTCGAGCAGTACTTC. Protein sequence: CASRPTPAGFLEQYF.

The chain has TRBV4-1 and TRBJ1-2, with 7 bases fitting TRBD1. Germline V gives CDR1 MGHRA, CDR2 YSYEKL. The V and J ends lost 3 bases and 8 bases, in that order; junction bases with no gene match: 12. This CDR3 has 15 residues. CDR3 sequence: CASSQADREGWGYTF. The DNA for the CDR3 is TGCGCCAGCAGCCAGGCTGACAGGGAAGGTTGGGGCTACACCTTC.

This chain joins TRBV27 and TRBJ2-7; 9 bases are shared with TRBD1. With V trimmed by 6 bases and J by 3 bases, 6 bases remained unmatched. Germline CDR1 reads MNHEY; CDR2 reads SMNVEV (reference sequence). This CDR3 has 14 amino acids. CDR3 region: CASSQGQGLYEQYF. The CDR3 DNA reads TGTGCCAGCAGCCAGGGACAGGGTCTCTACGAGCAGTACTTC.

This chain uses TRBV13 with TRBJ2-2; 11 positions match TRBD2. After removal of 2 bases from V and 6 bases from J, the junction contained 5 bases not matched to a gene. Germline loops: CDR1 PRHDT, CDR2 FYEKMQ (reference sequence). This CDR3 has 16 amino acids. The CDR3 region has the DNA TGTGCCAGCAGCTTAAGGGTAGCGGGAGGGCCCGGGGAGCTGTTTTTT. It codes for CASSLRVAGGPGELFF.

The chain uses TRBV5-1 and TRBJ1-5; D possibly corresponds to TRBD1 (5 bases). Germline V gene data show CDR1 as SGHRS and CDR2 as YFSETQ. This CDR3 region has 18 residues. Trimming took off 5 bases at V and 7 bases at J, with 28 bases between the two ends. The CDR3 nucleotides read TGCGCCAGCAGGCCTGGCCGGGGGGGTCGGAAGGTGTACCAGCCCCAGCATTTT. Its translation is CASRPGRGGRKVYQPQHF.

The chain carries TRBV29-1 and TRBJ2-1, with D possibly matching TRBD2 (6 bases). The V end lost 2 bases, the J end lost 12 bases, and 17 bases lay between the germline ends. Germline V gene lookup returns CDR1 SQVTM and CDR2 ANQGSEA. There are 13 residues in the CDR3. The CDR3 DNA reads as TGCAGCGTTGAAACTAGCCTAGTGGGTGGGCAGTTCTTC. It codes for CSVETSLVGGQFF.

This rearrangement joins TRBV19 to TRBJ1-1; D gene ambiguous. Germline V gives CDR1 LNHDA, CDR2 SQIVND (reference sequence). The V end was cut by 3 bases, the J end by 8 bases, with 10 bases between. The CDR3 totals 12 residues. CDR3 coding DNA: TGTGCCAGTAGTATCCTCGGGGAGGAAGCTTTCTTT. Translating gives CASSILGEEAFF. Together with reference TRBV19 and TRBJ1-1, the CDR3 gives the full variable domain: DGGITQSPKYLFRKEGQNVTLSCEQNLNHDAMYWYRQDPGQGLRLIYYSQIVNDFQKGDIAEGYSVSREKKESFPLTVTSAQKNPTAFYLCASSILGEEAFFGQGTRLTVV.

Here the CDR3 reads CASRVHLQVQDNEQYF. DNA for the CDR3: TGTGCCAGCAGGGTCCATCTACAGGTACAAGACAACGAGCAGTACTTC. The chain employs TRBV27 and TRBJ2-7; D may be TRBD1 (5 bases). This CDR3 has 16 amino acids. V lost 6 bases and J 5 bases, leaving 23 bases between the germline ends. The germline CDR1 and CDR2 sequences are MNHEY and SMNVEV (reference sequence).

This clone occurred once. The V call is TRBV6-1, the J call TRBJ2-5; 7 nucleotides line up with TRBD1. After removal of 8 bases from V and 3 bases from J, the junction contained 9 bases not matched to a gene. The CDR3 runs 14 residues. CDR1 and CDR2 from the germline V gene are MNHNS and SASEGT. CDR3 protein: CASGVGQFEETQYF. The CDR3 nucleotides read TGTGCCAGCGGTGTGGGACAGTTCGAAGAGACCCAGTACTTC.

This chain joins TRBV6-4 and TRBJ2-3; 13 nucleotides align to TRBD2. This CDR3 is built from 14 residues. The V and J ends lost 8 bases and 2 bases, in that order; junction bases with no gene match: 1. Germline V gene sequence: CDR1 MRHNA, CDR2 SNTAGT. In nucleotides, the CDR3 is TGTGCCAGCGGGACTAGCGGGAACACAGATACGCAGTATTTT. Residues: CASGTSGNTDTQYF.

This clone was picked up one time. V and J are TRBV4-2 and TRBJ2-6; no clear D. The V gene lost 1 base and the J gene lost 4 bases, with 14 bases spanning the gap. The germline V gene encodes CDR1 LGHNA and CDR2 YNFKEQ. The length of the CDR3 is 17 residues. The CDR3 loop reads CASSQGGSESGANVLTF. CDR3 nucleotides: TGTGCCAGCAGCCAAGGTGGGTCGGAGTCAGGGGCCAACGTCCTGACTTTC.

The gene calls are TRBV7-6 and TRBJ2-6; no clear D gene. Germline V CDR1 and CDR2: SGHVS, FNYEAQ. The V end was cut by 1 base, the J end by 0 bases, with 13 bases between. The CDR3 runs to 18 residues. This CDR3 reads CASSLGTAQLSGANVLTF. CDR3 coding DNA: TGTGCCAGCAGCTTAGGAACAGCACAACTCTCTGGGGCCAACGTCCTGACTTTC. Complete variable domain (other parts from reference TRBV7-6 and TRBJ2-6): GAGVSQSPRYKVTKRGQDVALRCDPISGHVSLYWYRQALGQGPEFLTYFNYEAQQDKSGLPNDRFSAERPEGSISTLTIQRTEQRDSAMYRCASSLGTAQLSGANVLTFGAGSRLTVL.

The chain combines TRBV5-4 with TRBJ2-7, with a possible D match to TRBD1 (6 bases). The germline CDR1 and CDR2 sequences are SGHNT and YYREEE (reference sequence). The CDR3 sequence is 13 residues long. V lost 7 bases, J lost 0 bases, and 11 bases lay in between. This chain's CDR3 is CASGNRDSYEQYF. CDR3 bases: TGTGCCAGCGGTAACAGGGACTCCTACGAGCAGTACTTC.

The CDR3 sequence is CASSPETSGSYEQYF. The CDR3 nucleotides read TGTGCCAGCAGCCCCGAGACTAGCGGCTCCTACGAGCAGTACTTC. The gene calls are TRBV6-5 and TRBJ2-7, with TRBD2 matching 9 bases. The V and J ends lost 6 bases and 0 bases, in that order; junction bases with no gene match: 6. The CDR3 totals 15 residues. Germline values: CDR1 MNHEY, CDR2 SVGAGI.

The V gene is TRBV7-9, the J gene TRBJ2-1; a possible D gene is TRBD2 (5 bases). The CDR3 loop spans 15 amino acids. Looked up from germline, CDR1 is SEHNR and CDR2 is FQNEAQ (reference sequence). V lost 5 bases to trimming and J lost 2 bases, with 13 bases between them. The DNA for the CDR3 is TGTGCCAGCAGCCCTTCATCCGGGACCTACAATGAGCAGTTCTTC. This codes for CASSPSSGTYNEQFF.

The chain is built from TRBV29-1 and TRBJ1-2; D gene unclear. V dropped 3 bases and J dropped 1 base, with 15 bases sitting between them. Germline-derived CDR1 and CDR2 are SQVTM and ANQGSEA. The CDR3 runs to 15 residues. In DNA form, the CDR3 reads TGCAGCGTTGATGCGGAAAGCTTATTTAACTATGGCTACACCTTC. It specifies CSVDAESLFNYGYTF.